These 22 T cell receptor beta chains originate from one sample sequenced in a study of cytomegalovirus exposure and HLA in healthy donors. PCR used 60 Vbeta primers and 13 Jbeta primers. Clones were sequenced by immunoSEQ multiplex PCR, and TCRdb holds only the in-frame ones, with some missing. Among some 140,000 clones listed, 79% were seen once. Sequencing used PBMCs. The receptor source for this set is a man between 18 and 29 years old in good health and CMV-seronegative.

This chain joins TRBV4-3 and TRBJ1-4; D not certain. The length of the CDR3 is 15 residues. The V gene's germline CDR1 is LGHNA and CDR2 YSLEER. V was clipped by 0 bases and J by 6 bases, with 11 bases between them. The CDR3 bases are TGCGCCAGCAGCCAAGAGTCTAGGTCCCATGAAAAACTGTTTTTT. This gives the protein CASSQESRSHEKLFF.

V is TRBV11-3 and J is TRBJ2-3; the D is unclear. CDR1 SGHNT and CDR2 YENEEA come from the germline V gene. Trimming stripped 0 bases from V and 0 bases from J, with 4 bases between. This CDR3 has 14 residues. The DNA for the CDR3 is TGTGCCAGCAGCTTAGATGAGAGCACAGATACGCAGTATTTT. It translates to CASSLDESTDTQYF.

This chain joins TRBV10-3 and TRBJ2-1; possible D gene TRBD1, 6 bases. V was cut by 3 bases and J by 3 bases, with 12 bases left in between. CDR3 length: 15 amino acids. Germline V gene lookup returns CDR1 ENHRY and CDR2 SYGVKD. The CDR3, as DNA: TGTGCCATCAGTGAAGGTCAGGGGCTCTACAATGAGCAGTTCTTC. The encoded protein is CAISEGQGLYNEQFF.

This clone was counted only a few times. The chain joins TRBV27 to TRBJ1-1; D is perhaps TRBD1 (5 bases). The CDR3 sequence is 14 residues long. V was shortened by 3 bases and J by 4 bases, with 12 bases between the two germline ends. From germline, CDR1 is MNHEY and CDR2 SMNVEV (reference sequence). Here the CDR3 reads CASSLGGGSTEAFF. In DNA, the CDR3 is TGTGCCAGCAGTTTGGGGGGTGGGAGCACTGAAGCTTTCTTT.

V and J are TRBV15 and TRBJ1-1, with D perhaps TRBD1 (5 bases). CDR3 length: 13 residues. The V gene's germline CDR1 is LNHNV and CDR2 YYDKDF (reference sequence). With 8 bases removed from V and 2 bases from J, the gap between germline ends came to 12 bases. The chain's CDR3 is CATSGQGNTEAFF. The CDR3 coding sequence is TGTGCCACCTCTGGGCAGGGTAACACTGAAGCTTTCTTT.

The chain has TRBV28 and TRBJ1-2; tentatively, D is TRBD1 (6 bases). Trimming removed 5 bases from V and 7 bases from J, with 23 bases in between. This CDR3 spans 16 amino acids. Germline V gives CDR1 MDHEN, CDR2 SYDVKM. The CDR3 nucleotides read TGTGCCAGCAGTCCCTCCGGCAGGGGCCCCATAATTGGCTACACCTTC. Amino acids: CASSPSGRGPIIGYTF.

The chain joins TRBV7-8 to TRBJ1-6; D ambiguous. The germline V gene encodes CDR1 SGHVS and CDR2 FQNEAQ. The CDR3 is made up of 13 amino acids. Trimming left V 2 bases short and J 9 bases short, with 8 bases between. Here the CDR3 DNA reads TGTGCCAGCAGCTTACGGGATCGTTCACCCCTCCACTTT. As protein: CASSLRDRSPLHF.

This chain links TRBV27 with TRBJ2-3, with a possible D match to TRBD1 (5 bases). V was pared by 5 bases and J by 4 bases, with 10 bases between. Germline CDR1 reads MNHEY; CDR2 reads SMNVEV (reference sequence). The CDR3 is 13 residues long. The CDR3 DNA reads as TGTGCCAGCAGTCAGGCAGGGCCAGATACGCAGTATTTT. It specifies CASSQAGPDTQYF.

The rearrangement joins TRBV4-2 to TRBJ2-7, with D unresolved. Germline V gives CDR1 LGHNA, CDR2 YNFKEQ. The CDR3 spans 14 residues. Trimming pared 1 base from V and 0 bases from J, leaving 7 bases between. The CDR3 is CASSQGGASYEQYF. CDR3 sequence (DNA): TGTGCCAGCAGCCAAGGAGGTGCCTCCTACGAGCAGTACTTC.

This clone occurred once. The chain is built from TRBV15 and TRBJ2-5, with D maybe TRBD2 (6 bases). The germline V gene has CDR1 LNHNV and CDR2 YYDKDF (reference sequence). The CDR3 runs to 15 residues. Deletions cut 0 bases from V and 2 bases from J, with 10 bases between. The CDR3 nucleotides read TGTGCCACCAGCAGAGATGTGGGAGGTCAAGAGACCCAGTACTTC. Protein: CATSRDVGGQETQYF.

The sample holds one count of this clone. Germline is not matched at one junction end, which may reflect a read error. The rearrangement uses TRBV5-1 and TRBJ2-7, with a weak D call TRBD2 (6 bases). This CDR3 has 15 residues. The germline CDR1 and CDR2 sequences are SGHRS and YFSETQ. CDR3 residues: CASSLAGGFSYERYF. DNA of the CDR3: TGCGCCAGCAGCTTGGCCGGGGGTTTCTCCTACGAGCGGTACTTC.

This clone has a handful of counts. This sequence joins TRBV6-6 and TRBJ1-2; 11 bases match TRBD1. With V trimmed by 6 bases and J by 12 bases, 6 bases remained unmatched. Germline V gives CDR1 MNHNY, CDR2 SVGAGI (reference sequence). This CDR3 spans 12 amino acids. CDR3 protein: CASRMGQGVDTF. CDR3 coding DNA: TGTGCCAGCAGGATGGGACAGGGGGTAGACACCTTC.

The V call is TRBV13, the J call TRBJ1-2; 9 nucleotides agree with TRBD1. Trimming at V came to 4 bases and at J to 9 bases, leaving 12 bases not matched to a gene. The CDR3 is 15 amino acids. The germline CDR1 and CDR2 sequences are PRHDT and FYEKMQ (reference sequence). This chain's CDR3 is CASSSGQGSYDSYTF. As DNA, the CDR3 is TGTGCCAGCAGCTCTGGACAGGGGAGTTATGATAGCTACACCTTC. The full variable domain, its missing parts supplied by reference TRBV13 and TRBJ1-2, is AAGVIQSPRHLIKEKRETATLKCYPIPRHDTVYWYQQGPGQDPQFLISFYEKMQSDKGSIPDRFSAQQFSDYHSELNMSSLELGDSALYFCASSSGQGSYDSYTFGSGTRLTVV.

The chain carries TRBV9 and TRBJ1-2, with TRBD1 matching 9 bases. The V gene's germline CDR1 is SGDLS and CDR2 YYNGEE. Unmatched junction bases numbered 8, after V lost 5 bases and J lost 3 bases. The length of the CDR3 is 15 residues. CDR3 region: CASRAGRDRDYGYTF. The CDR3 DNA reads TGTGCCAGCAGGGCCGGCCGGGACAGGGACTATGGCTACACCTTC.

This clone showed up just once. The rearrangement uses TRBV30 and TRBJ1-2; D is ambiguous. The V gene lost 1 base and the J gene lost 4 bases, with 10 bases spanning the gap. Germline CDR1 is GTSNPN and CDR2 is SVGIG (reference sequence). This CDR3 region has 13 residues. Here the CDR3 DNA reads TGTGCCTGGAGTGAGAAGGCGGTCTATGGCTACACCTTC. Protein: CAWSEKAVYGYTF.

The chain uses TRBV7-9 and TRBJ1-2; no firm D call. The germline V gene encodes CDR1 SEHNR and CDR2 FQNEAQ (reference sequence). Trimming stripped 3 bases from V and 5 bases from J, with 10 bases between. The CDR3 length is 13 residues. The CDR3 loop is CASSFRESYGYTF. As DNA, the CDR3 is TGTGCCAGCAGCTTCCGGGAGAGTTATGGCTACACCTTC.

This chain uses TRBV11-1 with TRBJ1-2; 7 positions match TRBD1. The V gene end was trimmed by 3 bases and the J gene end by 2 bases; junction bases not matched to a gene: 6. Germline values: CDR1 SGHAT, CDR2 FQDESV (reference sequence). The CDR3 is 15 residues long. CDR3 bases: TGTGCCAGCAGCTTGCGAGGGGGCGCAAACTATGGCTACACCTTC. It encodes CASSLRGGANYGYTF.

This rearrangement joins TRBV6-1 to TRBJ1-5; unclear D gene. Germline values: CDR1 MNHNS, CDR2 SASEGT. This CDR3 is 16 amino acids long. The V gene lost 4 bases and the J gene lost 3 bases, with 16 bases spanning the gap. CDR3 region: CASSASATRDNQPQHF. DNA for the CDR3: TGTGCCAGCAGTGCCTCGGCTACGCGGGACAATCAGCCCCAGCATTTT.

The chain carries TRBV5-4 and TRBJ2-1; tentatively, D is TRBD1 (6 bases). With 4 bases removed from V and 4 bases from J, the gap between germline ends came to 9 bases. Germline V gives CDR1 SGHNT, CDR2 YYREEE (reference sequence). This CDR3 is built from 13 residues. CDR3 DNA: TGTGCCAGCAGCAATACAGGGTACAATGAGCAGTTCTTC. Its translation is CASSNTGYNEQFF.

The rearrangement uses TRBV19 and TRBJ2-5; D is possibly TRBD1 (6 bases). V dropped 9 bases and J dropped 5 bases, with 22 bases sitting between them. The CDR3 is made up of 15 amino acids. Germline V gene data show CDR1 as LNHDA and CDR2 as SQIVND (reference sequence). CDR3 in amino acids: CASRGTPPNGETQYF. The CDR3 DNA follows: TGTGCCAGCAGAGGGACACCTCCTAACGGGGAGACCCAGTACTTC.

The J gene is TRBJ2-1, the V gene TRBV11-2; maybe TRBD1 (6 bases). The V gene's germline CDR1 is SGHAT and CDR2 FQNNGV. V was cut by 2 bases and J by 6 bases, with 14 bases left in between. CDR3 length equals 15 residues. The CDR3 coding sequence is TGTGCCAGCAGCTTATTCAGGGAAGGGGGCAATGAGCAGTTCTTC. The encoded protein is CASSLFREGGNEQFF. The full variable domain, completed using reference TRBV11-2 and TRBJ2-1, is EAGVAQSPRYKIIEKRQSVAFWCNPISGHATLYWYQQILGQGPKLLIQFQNNGVVDDSQLPKDRFSAERLKGVDSTLKIQPAKLEDSAVYLCASSLFREGGNEQFFGPGTRLTVL.

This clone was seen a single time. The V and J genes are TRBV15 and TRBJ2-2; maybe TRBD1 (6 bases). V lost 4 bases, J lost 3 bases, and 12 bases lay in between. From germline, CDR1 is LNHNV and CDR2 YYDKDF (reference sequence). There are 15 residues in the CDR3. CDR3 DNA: TGTGCCACCAGCAAGCTGGACAGACACACCGGGGAGCTGTTTTTT. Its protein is CATSKLDRHTGELFF.